This T cell receptor beta chain was recovered during a study of shared clonotypes between healthy human individuals. Generated by immunoSEQ multiplex PCR, the TCRdb table keeps only in-frame clones and is missing some. The sample yields more than 2 million clones, around 95% seen once. This clone occurred once. Its target is not known. General study points: Blood was the only sampled material, and tissue repertoires likely differ.

This CDR3 spans 12 amino acids. The germline V and J ends were trimmed by 4 bases and 0 bases, with 2 bases remaining between them. Germline lookup yields CDR1 SGHTA and CDR2 FQGTGA. The source of this sequence is a man younger than 35 in good health. The chain couples TRBV7-3 to TRBJ2-3, with D hard to call. Sequencing was done on a sample of naive CD4+ T cells sorted from blood. Indicated subset: CD45RA+ positively selected. This CDR3 is CASSYSTDTQYF. DNA of the CDR3: TGTGCCAGCAGCTATAGCACAGATACGCAGTATTTT.